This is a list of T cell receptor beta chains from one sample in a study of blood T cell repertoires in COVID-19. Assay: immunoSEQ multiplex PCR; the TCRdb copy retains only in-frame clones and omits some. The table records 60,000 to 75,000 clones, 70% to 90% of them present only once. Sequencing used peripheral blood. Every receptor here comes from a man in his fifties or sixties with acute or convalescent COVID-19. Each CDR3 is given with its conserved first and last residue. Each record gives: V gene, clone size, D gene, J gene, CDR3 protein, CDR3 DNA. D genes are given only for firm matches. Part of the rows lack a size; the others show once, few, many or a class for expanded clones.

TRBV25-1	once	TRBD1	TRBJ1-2	CASSPPRGPNYGYTF	TGTGCCAGCAGCCCCCCAAGGGGGCCTAACTATGGCTACACCTTC
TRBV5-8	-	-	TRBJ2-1	CASPRAHSSYNEQFF	TGTGCCAGCCCGCGGGCGCATAGCTCCTACAATGAGCAGTTCTTC
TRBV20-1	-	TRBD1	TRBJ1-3	CSATGGNTIYF	TGCAGTGCTACAGGGGGGAACACCATATATTTT
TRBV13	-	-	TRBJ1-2	CASSLWLSEGGYTF	TGTGCCAGCAGCTTATGGCTATCGGAGGGTGGCTACACCTTC
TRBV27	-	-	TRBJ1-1	CASSWDMRNTEAFF	TGTGCCAGCAGTTGGGACATGAGGAACACTGAAGCTTTCTTT
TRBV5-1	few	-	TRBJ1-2	CASSLDQGPQSGYTF	TGCGCCAGCAGCTTGGATCAGGGGCCCCAGAGTGGCTACACCTTC
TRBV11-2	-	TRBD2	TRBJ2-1	CASSFPTSGGANEQFF	TGTGCCAGCAGCTTCCCGACTAGCGGGGGGGCGAATGAGCAGTTCTTC
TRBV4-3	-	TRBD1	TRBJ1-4	CASSQTRQGEKLFF	TGCGCCAGCAGCCAAACAAGACAGGGCGAAAAACTGTTTTTT
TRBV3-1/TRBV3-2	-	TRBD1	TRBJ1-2	CASSPRKRTGGTYDYGYTF	TGTGCCAGCAGCCCCCGAAAGCGGACAGGGGGCACGTACGACTATGGCTACACCTTC
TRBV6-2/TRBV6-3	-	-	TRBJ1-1	CASSYGRRAFF	TGTGCCAGCAGTTACGGAAGGCGGGCTTTCTTT
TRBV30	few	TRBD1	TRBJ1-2	CAWRQTGGGYGYTF	TGTGCCTGGAGGCAAACAGGGGGAGGTTATGGCTACACCTTC
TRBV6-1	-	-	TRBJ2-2	CASSNMVAGELFF	TGTGCCAGCAGCAACATGGTGGCCGGGGAGCTGTTTTTT
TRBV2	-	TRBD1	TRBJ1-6	CASKDREVRSPLHF	TGTGCCAGCAAGGACAGGGAAGTAAGATCACCCCTCCACTTT
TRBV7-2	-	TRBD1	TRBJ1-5	CASSLSRTGVGSNQPQHF	TGTGCCAGCAGCTTGAGTAGGACAGGGGTTGGTAGCAATCAGCCCCAGCATTTT
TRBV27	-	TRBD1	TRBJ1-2	CASSSLLTGGSYGYTF	TGTGCCAGCAGTTCCCTCCTTACAGGGGGCTCCTATGGCTACACCTTC
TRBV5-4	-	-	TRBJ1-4	CASSMDRNNEKLFF	TGTGCCAGCAGCATGGACAGAAATAATGAAAAACTGTTTTTT
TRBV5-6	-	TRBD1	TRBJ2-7	CASSPTDRGLYEQYF	TGTGCCAGCAGTCCAACGGACAGGGGGCTGTACGAGCAGTACTTC
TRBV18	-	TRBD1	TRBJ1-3	CASSPLRDRDSIGNTIYF	TGTGCCAGCTCACCCCTAAGGGACAGGGACTCGATTGGAAACACCATATATTTT
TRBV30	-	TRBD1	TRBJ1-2	CAWGQGRNYGYTF	TGTGCCTGGGGACAGGGCCGGAACTATGGCTACACCTTC
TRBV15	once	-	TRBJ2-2	CATSRDVRAGELFF	TGTGCCACCAGCAGAGACGTACGGGCCGGGGAGCTGTTTTTT
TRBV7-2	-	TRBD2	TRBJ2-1	CASSLMRGGLYNEQFF	TGTGCCAGCAGCTTAATGCGGGGGGGCCTGTACAATGAGCAGTTCTTC
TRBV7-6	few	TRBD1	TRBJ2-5	CASSLAPGQGEETQYF	TGTGCCAGCAGCTTAGCGCCGGGACAGGGAGAAGAGACCCAGTACTTC
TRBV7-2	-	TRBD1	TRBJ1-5	CASSLGQGAVTQPQHF	TGTGCCAGCAGCTTAGGACAGGGGGCAGTAACCCAGCCCCAGCATTTT
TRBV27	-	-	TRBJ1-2	CASRPGEANYGYTF	TGTGCCAGCAGGCCAGGGGAAGCTAACTATGGCTACACCTTC
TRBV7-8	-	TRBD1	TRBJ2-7	CASSSGTGVYEQYF	TGTGCCAGCAGCTCCGGGACAGGGGTTTACGAGCAGTACTTC
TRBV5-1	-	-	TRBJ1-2	CASSPDLADYGYTF	TGCGCCAGCAGCCCGGACCTAGCAGACTATGGCTACACCTTC
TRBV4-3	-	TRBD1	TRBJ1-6	CASSQETGVGSPLHF	TGCGCCAGCAGCCAAGAGACAGGGGTGGGCTCACCCCTCCACTTT
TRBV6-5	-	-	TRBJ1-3	CASSRTSGNTIYF	TGTGCCAGCAGTCGGACATCTGGAAACACCATATATTTT
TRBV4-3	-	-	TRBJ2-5	CASSQGGSLQETQYF	TGCGCCAGCAGCCAAGGAGGTTCTCTACAAGAGACCCAGTACTTC
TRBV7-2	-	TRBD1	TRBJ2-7	CASRGTGGTYEQYF	TGTGCCAGCAGGGGAACAGGGGGAACCTACGAGCAGTACTTC
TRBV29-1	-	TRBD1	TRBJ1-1	CSVEVSVAGGTEAFF	TGCAGCGTTGAGGTTTCGGTGGCAGGGGGCACTGAAGCTTTCTTT
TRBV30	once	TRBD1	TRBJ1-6	CASVGGQGTSSYNSPLHF	TGTGCCAGCGTCGGGGGACAGGGTACAAGCTCCTATAATTCACCCCTCCACTTT
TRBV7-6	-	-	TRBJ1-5	CASSLEPGLSGQPQHF	TGTGCCAGCAGCTTAGAACCAGGGCTTTCGGGTCAGCCCCAGCATTTT
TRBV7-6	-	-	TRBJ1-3	CASSLSGISGNTIYF	TGTGCCAGCAGCTTATCAGGGATCTCTGGAAACACCATATATTTT
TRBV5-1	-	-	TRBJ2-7	CASSLVAGASYEQYF	TGCGCCAGCAGCTTGGTCGCAGGGGCGTCCTACGAGCAGTACTTC